This T cell receptor beta chain derives from a study of cytomegalovirus exposure and HLA in healthy donors. The CDR3 extends over 14 amino acids. Germline V gene data show CDR1 as MNHNS and CDR2 as SASEGT. J gave up 0 bases and V 10 bases, and 7 bases lay outside the gene matches. Everyone who donated was a healthy bone marrow donor. Primers included in the PCR were 60 Vbeta and 13 Jbeta primers. TCRdb keeps only in-frame clones here, not all; method: immunoSEQ multiplex PCR. The repertoire holds hundreds of thousands of clones, with more than 60% as singletons. The chain joins TRBV6-1 to TRBJ1-1; 8 nucleotides line up with TRBD1. Sequences were obtained from PBMCs. This TCR was recovered from a woman aged 25 to 45 in good health and CMV-seronegative. CDR3 sequence reads: CATRQGPLNTEAFF. CDR3 nucleotides: TGTGCCACGCGACAGGGGCCCCTGAACACTGAAGCTTTCTTT.